This entry concerns a single T cell receptor beta chain. The data originate from a study of PD-L1 blockade in urothelial cancer. Study information: Samples of blood were analyzed 3 weeks (second dose) and 6 weeks after treatment start.

CDR3 length equals 14 residues. V shed 1 base and J shed 5 bases, with 11 bases lying between them. Germline values: CDR1 MGHDK, CDR2 SYGVNS. Sequenced by immunoSEQ multiplex PCR; TCRdb stores in-frame clones only, minus some. The sample lists 55,000 to 70,000 clones; about four fifths were seen once. The sample in question was PBMCs, obtained around atezolizumab (anti-PD-L1) treatment. The receptor was derived from a man aged 65 to 79 with urothelial cancer. The chain links TRBV25-1 to TRBJ1-2, with D tentatively TRBD1 (5 bases). The CDR3 loop reads CASSESYRIYGYTF. In nucleotides, the CDR3 is TGTGCCAGCAGTGAATCGTACAGGATTTATGGCTACACCTTC.